Sequencing of this T cell receptor (beta chain) was carried out in a study of T cells in Graves' hyperthyroidism and ophthalmopathy. Study details: Any treatment followed the collection of peripheral blood at initial diagnosis.

Study-wide results and limits: For ophthalmopathy, model prediction preceded onset by a median about 6 months. Also found in blood were most expanded thyroid clonotypes above 0.001.

The CDR3 is made up of 14 amino acids. Trimming cost V 4 bases and J 4 bases, with 12 bases left between them. Amplified TCR beta CDR3 regions derived from RNA transcripts. The TCR CDR3 was amplified in a first-round RT-PCR using the HTBI primer set. MiXCR, applied by TCRdb to the multiplex PCR reads, yields one record per CDR3 protein. The table includes 550,000 to 600,000 distinct CDR3 sequences, 12% to 15% detected once. This clonotype was seen ten or more times. Its matching antigen is unknown. The rearrangement uses TRBV12-3 or TRBV12-4 and TRBJ2-3; D perhaps matches TRBD1 (5 bases). The TCR sequence derives from a woman under 30 with Graves' ophthalmopathy. The sequenced material came from blood. CDR3 region: CASSSRTRSDTQYF. The CDR3 DNA reads TGTGCCAGCAGTTCGAGGACAAGATCAGATACGCAGTATTTT.